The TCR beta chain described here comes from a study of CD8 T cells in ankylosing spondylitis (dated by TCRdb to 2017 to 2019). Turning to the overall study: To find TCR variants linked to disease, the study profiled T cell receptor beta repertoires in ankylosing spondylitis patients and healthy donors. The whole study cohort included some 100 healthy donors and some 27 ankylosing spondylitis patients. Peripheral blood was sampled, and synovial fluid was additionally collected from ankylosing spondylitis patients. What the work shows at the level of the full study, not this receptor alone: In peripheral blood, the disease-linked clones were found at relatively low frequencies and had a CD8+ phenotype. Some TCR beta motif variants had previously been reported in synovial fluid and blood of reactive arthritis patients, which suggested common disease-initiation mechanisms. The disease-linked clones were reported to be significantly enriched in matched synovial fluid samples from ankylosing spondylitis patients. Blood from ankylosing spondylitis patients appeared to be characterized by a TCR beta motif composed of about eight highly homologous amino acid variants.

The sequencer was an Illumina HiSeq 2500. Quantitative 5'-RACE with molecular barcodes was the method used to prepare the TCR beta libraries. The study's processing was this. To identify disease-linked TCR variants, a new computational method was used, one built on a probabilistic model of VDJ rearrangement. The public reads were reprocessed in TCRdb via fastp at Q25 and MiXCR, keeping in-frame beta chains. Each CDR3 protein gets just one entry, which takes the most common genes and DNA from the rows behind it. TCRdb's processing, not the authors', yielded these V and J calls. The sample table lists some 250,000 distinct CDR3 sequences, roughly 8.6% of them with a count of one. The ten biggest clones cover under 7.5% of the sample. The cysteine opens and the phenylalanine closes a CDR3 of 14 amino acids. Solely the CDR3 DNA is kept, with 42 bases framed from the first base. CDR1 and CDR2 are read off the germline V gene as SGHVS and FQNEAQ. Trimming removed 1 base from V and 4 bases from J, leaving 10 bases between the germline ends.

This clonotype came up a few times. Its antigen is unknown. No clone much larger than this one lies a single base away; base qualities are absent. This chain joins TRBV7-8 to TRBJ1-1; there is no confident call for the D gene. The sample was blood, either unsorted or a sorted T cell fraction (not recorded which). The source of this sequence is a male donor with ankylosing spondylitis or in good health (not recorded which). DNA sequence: TGTGCCAGCAGCTTAGAAACGGTGGTCACTGAAGCTTTCTTT. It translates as CASSLETVVTEAFF.